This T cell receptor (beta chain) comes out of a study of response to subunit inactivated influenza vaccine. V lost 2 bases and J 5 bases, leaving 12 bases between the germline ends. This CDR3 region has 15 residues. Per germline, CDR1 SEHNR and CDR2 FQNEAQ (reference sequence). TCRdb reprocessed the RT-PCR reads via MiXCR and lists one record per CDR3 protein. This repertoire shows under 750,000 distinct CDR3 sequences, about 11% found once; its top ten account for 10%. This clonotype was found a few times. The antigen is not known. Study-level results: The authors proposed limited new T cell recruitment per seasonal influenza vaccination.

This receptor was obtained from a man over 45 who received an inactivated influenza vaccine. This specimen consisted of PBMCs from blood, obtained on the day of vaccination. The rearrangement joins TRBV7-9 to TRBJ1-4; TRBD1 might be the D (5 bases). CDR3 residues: CASSLRRGDNEKLFF. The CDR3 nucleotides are TGTGCCAGCAGCTTACGGAGGGGAGACAATGAAAAACTGTTTTTT. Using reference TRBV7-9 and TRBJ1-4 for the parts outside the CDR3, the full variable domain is DTGVSQNPRHKITKRGQNVTFRCDPISEHNRLYWYRQTLGQGPEFLTYFQNEAQLEKSRLLSDRFSAERPKGSFSTLEIQRTEQGDSAMYLCASSLRRGDNEKLFFGSGTQLSVL.